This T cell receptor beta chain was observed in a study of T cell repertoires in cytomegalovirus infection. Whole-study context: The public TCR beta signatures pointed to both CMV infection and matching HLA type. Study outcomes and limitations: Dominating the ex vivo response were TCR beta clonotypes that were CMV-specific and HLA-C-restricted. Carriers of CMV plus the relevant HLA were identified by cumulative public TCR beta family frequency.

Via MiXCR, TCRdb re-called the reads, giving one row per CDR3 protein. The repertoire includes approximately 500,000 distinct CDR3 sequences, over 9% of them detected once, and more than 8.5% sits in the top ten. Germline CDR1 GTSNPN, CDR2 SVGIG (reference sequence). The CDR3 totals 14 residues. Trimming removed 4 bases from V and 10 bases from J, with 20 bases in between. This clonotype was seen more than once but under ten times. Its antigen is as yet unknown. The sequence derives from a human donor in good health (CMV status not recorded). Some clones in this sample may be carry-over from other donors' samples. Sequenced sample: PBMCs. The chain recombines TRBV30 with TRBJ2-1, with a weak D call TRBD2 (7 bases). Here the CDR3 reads CAWIGWEGVGEQFF. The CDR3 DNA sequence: TGTGCCTGGATAGGGTGGGAGGGGGTCGGGGAGCAGTTCTTC.